This entry is about one T cell receptor (beta chain). What it binds is unknown. The sample originates from a study of CD8 T cells in ankylosing spondylitis. Whole-study results and caveats: From matched ankylosing spondylitis synovial fluid, disease-linked clones were reportedly recovered at significantly enriched levels. Reports of some motif variants in reactive arthritis synovial fluid and blood predate this one.

The CDR3 loop spans 15 amino acids. CDR1 and CDR2 from the germline V gene are SGHRS and YFSETQ. V shed 4 bases and J shed 2 bases, with 15 bases lying between them. MiXCR, applied by TCRdb to the 5' RACE reads, yields one record per CDR3 protein. The sample lists hundreds of thousands of distinct CDR3 sequences; 8% to 9.5% were seen once. This chain connects TRBV5-1 to TRBJ1-1, with D uncertain. The sequence derives from a male donor with ankylosing spondylitis or in good health (not recorded which). Sequencing was performed on blood, either unsorted or a sorted T cell fraction (not recorded which). This CDR3 is CASSTEGPANTEAFF. CDR3 bases: TGCGCCAGCAGCACTGAGGGTCCCGCAAACACTGAAGCTTTCTTT.